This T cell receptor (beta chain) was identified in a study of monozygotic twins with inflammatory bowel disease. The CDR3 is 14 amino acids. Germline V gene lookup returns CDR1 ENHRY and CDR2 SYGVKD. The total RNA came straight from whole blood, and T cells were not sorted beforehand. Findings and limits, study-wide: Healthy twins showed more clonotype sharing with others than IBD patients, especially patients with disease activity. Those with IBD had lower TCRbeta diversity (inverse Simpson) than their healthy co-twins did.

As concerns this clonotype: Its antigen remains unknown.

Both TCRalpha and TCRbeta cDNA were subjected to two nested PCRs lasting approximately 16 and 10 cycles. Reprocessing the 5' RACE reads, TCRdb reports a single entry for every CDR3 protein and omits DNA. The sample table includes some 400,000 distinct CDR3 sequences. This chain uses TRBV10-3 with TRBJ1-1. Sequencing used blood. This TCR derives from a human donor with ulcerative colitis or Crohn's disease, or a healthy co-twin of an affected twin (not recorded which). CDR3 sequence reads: CAISESSGNTEAFF.